The 26 T cell receptor beta chains listed next were all sequenced from one sample in a study of blood T cell repertoires in COVID-19. Produced via immunoSEQ multiplex PCR; TCRdb's table is partial and in-frame only. The sample gives over 150,000 clones, less than 85% of which show up once; approximately 13% is in the top ten. The specimen was peripheral blood. These receptors originate from a woman between 45 and 60 years old with acute or convalescent COVID-19.

V gene TRBV18 combines with J gene TRBJ2-1, with 7 bases identical to TRBD2. V dropped 1 base and J dropped 8; count of bases not matched to a gene: 2. CDR1 KGHSH and CDR2 LQKENI come from the germline V gene. The CDR3 loop spans 13 amino acids. CDR3 protein: CASSPQGRDEQFF. CDR3 DNA sequence: TGTGCCAGCTCACCACAGGGGAGGGATGAGCAGTTCTTC.

The V and J genes are TRBV2 and TRBJ1-1; 7 positions agree with TRBD1. CDR1 is SNHLY and CDR2 is FYNNEI in the germline V gene. The CDR3 is made up of 14 amino acids. The junction had 2 bases not matched to a gene; V was cut back by 4 bases and J by 0 bases. CDR3 sequence: CASSGQGVNTEAFF. CDR3 DNA sequence: TGTGCCAGCAGTGGGCAGGGGGTGAACACTGAAGCTTTCTTT. Supplemented by reference TRBV2 and TRBJ1-1, the full variable domain reads EPEVTQTPSHQVTQMGQEVILRCVPISNHLYFYWYRQILGQKVEFLVSFYNNEISEKSEIFDDQFSVERPDGSNFTLKIRSTKLEDSAMYFCASSGQGVNTEAFFGQGTRLTVV.

The chain joins TRBV28 to TRBJ2-7; 10 bases map to TRBD2. CDR1 and CDR2 (germline): MDHEN, SYDVKM. CDR3 length equals 16 residues. The J segment lost 1 base and the V segment lost 5 bases, leaving 8 bases of the junction unmatched. This CDR3 reads CASSRSGRIGSYEQYF. Written as DNA, the CDR3 is TGTGCCAGCAGTCGTAGCGGGAGGATAGGATCCTACGAGCAGTACTTC.

The chain recombines TRBV20-1 with TRBJ1-5; 9 bases are a match to TRBD1. Germline V gene data show CDR1 as DFQATT and CDR2 as SNEGSKA (reference sequence). The CDR3 consists of 15 residues. V dropped 3 bases and J dropped 2; count of bases not matched to a gene: 5. CDR3 residues: CSASDRGIGNQPQHF. CDR3 DNA sequence: TGCAGTGCTAGTGACAGGGGGATTGGCAATCAGCCCCAGCATTTT.

Worth noting for this clone: The identical CDR3 is also encoded by other nucleotide sequences in the sample. V usage is TRBV12-3 or TRBV12-4 and J usage is TRBJ1-2, with a tentative D call TRBD1 (6 bases). CDR3 length: 13 residues. The germline V and J ends were trimmed by 1 base and 5 bases, with 8 bases remaining between them. The CDR3 DNA is TGTGCCAGCAGTTTAGGGCAGGGGTATGGCTACACCTTC. Its protein is CASSLGQGYGYTF.

This chain links TRBV30 with TRBJ1-4, with a weak D call TRBD1 (6 bases). Germline V CDR1 and CDR2: GTSNPN, SVGIG (reference sequence). Trimming removed 0 bases at V and 5 bases at J, with 7 bases between. The CDR3 extends over 13 amino acids. The CDR3 sequence: CAWSVQGNEKLFF. The CDR3, as DNA: TGTGCCTGGAGTGTACAGGGCAATGAAAAACTGTTTTTT. Combining the CDR3 with reference TRBV30 and TRBJ1-4 gives the whole variable domain SQTIHQWPATLVQPVGSPLSLECTVEGTSNPNLYWYRQAAGRGLQLLFYSVGIGQISSEVPQNLSASRPQDRQFILSSKKLLLSDSGFYLCAWSVQGNEKLFFGSGTQLSVL.

The CDR3 DNA reads as TGCGCCAGCAGCCACACCGGGACTGCCTCCTATAATTCACCCCTCCACTTT. Its protein is CASSHTGTASYNSPLHF. This sequence joins TRBV5-1 and TRBJ1-6; maybe TRBD1 (5 bases). V lost 4 bases, J lost 0 bases, and 14 bases lay in between. Germline assignment: CDR1 SGHRS and CDR2 YFSETQ. The CDR3 has 17 amino acids.

The V call is TRBV21-1, the J call TRBJ1-2; the table gives TRBD1 as D, unverified against the DNA. TRBV21-1 is annotated as a pseudogene. This CDR3 has 17 amino acids. DNA for the CDR3: TGTGCCAGCAGCAAAGCGAGGGACAAAATAACTTTCTATGGCTACACCTTC. It translates to CASSKARDKITFYGYTF.

J is TRBJ1-2 and V is TRBV30, with a tentative D call TRBD1 (6 bases). Germline values: CDR1 GTSNPN, CDR2 SVGIG (reference sequence). This CDR3 comprises 15 residues. V was trimmed by 2 bases and J by 6 bases, leaving 19 bases between them. The CDR3 protein is CAWSQPGQTVHGYTF. The CDR3 bases are TGTGCCTGGAGTCAGCCCGGACAGACCGTCCATGGCTACACCTTC.

The table lists this clone with a few counts. V gene TRBV7-2 combines with J gene TRBJ1-2; 10 bases are shared with TRBD1. The germline V gene encodes CDR1 SGHTA and CDR2 FQGNSA. With 5 bases clipped from V and 8 bases from J, the junction kept 8 bases outside the gene matches. CDR3 length: 14 residues. CDR3 loop: CASSQDRGYRGYTF. The CDR3 nucleotides read TGTGCCAGCAGCCAGGACAGGGGGTATAGGGGCTACACCTTC.

The J gene is TRBJ1-1, the V gene TRBV28; D is possibly TRBD1 (6 bases). This CDR3 has 18 residues. CDR1 and CDR2 from the germline V gene are MDHEN and SYDVKM. Trimming left V 2 bases short and J 4 bases short, with 23 bases between. CDR3 sequence: CASSLTGSPGVKGTEAFF. Here the CDR3 DNA reads TGTGCCAGCAGTTTAACCGGATCTCCAGGGGTTAAGGGCACTGAAGCTTTCTTT.

The chain is built from TRBV9 and TRBJ2-1; D possibly corresponds to TRBD2 (6 bases). V was clipped by 0 bases and J by 3 bases, with 10 bases between them. This CDR3 comprises 15 residues. The germline V gene has CDR1 SGDLS and CDR2 YYNGEE. CDR3 in DNA: TGTGCCAGCAGCGTAGACGACGGGAGCTACAATGAGCAGTTCTTC. It is translated as CASSVDDGSYNEQFF.

The chain has TRBV28 and TRBJ1-1; 8 bases fit TRBD1. This CDR3 is built from 15 residues. Germline V gene data show CDR1 as MDHEN and CDR2 as SYDVKM. V shed 9 bases, J shed 1 base, and the junction held 10 bases outside the gene matches. The CDR3 loop reads CASGQGARWNTEAFF. CDR3 coding DNA: TGTGCCAGTGGACAGGGTGCCCGATGGAACACTGAAGCTTTCTTT.

V gene TRBV2 combines with J gene TRBJ2-1; a weak D match, TRBD1 (6 bases). V shed 7 bases and J shed 3 bases, with 16 bases lying between them. The CDR3 contains 15 residues. Germline V gene data show CDR1 as SNHLY and CDR2 as FYNNEI. CDR3: CASTEGDNFYNEQFF. The CDR3 DNA follows: TGTGCCAGCACCGAAGGGGACAACTTCTACAATGAGCAGTTCTTC.

This clone was counted only a few times. This sequence joins TRBV7-2 and TRBJ1-1; D uncertain. Germline assignment: CDR1 SGHTA and CDR2 FQGNSA. The V end was cut by 1 base, the J end by 7 bases, with 10 bases between. The CDR3 is 13 residues long. CDR3 coding DNA: TGTGCCAGCAGCTTAGTCCGGGGAGTTGAAGCTTTCTTT. Its translation is CASSLVRGVEAFF.

The chain uses TRBV6-5 and TRBJ1-6; 9 bases match TRBD1. This CDR3 has 13 amino acids. The germline CDR1 and CDR2 sequences are MNHEY and SVGAGI. V trimming: 8 bases; J trimming: 7 bases; junction bases outside the gene matches: 3. CDR3 sequence reads: CASGQGWNSPLHF. For the CDR3, the DNA is TGTGCCAGCGGACAGGGGTGGAATTCACCCCTCCACTTT.

This clone was counted a few times. The chain is built from TRBV19 and TRBJ1-1; 10 positions match TRBD1. Germline CDR1 is LNHDA and CDR2 is SQIVND (reference sequence). Trimming took 6 bases from V and 4 from J; bases not matched to a gene: 11. The CDR3 covers 16 residues. The CDR3 reads CASRTRQGALGTEAFF. Here the CDR3 DNA reads TGTGCCAGTAGGACCAGACAGGGGGCTTTGGGCACTGAAGCTTTCTTT.

This rearrangement joins TRBV2 to TRBJ2-2; D gene uncertain. Germline CDR1 is SNHLY and CDR2 is FYNNEI. CDR3 length: 12 amino acids. Deletions cut 7 bases from V and 6 bases from J, with 9 bases between. CDR3 protein: CASNFHSGELFF. The CDR3 region has the DNA TGTGCCAGCAACTTCCACTCCGGGGAGCTGTTTTTT.

The chain has TRBV28 and TRBJ1-3, with a tentative D call TRBD1 (6 bases). Trimming pared 1 base from V and 5 bases from J, leaving 12 bases between. The V gene's germline CDR1 is MDHEN and CDR2 SYDVKM. The length of the CDR3 is 15 residues. The CDR3 coding sequence is TGTGCCAGCAGTTTATCGGGCAGGGGAAGAAACACCATATATTTT. This codes for CASSLSGRGRNTIYF.

This sequence joins TRBV19 and TRBJ2-7, with a tentative D call TRBD1 (6 bases). The CDR3 is 13 amino acids. Germline values: CDR1 LNHDA, CDR2 SQIVND (reference sequence). V was cut by 2 bases and J by 7 bases, with 12 bases left in between. CDR3 region: CASSIIATGEQYF. CDR3 nucleotides: TGTGCCAGTAGTATAATAGCCACAGGGGAGCAGTACTTC. Filled out from reference TRBV19 and TRBJ2-7, the complete variable domain reads DGGITQSPKYLFRKEGQNVTLSCEQNLNHDAMYWYRQDPGQGLRLIYYSQIVNDFQKGDIAEGYSVSREKKESFPLTVTSAQKNPTAFYLCASSIIATGEQYFGPGTRLTVT.

The V gene is TRBV28, the J gene TRBJ2-7, with 8 bases matching TRBD2. The CDR3 spans 14 residues. V gave up 5 bases and J gave up 4 bases; unmatched junction bases: 7. CDR1 MDHEN and CDR2 SYDVKM come from the germline V gene. The CDR3 reads CASSLSGGVYEQYF. CDR3 DNA: TGTGCCAGCAGTCTCTCGGGAGGGGTGTACGAGCAGTACTTC. Together with reference TRBV28 and TRBJ2-7, the CDR3 gives the full variable domain: DVKVTQSSRYLVKRTGEKVFLECVQDMDHENMFWYRQDPGLGLRLIYFSYDVKMKEKGDIPEGYSVSREKKERFSLILESASTNQTSMYLCASSLSGGVYEQYFGPGTRLTVT.

The chain combines TRBV12-5 with TRBJ2-7, with D possibly TRBD2 on 6 matching bases. With 7 bases removed from V and 0 bases from J, the gap between germline ends came to 28 bases. This CDR3 region has 19 residues. Germline CDR1 is LGHNT and CDR2 is FRNRAP. The CDR3 is CASAIGPPLGGSASYEQYF. Here the CDR3 DNA reads TGTGCTAGTGCTATTGGCCCACCTCTCGGGGGATCCGCCTCCTACGAGCAGTACTTC. Full variable domain (missing parts from reference TRBV12-5 and TRBJ2-7): DARVTQTPRHKVTEMGQEVTMRCQPILGHNTVFWYRQTMMQGLELLAYFRNRAPLDDSGMPKDRFSAEMPDATLATLKIQPSEPRDSAVYFCASAIGPPLGGSASYEQYFGPGTRLTVT.

The chain carries TRBV19 and TRBJ2-1; TRBD2 matches at 12 bases. CDR3 length: 17 residues. Germline V gives CDR1 LNHDA, CDR2 SQIVND (reference sequence). Trimming at V came to 5 bases and at J to 7 bases, leaving 12 bases not matched to a gene. DNA of the CDR3: TGTGCCAGTAGTGCTTCCGGCCTAGCGGGAGGGTTTAATGAGCAGTTCTTC. Residues: CASSASGLAGGFNEQFF.

The chain has TRBV15 and TRBJ2-1, with 12 bases matching TRBD2. The V and J ends lost 1 base and 8 bases, in that order; junction bases with no gene match: 3. The CDR3 runs to 15 residues. Germline lookup yields CDR1 LNHNV and CDR2 YYDKDF (reference sequence). CDR3 in DNA: TGTGCCACCAGCAGAGCGACTAGCGGGAGCGATGAGCAGTTCTTC. This translates into CATSRATSGSDEQFF.

The V and J genes are TRBV19 and TRBJ1-5; D gene uncertain. The CDR3 is 16 amino acids. CDR1 is LNHDA and CDR2 is SQIVND in the germline V gene (reference sequence). V was pared by 4 bases and J by 1 base, with 14 bases between. The CDR3 nucleotides read TGTGCCAGTAGTACGGGCGGAGGGAGGAGCAATCAGCCCCAGCATTTT. Its translation is CASSTGGGRSNQPQHF.

The chain has TRBV28 and TRBJ2-7; unclear D gene. Deletions cut 5 bases from V and 4 bases from J, with 15 bases between. This CDR3 contains 14 residues. The germline V gene has CDR1 MDHEN and CDR2 SYDVKM. For the CDR3, the DNA is TGTGCCAGCAGTGTTACCGGGTCCTCTTACGAGCAGTACTTC. It encodes CASSVTGSSYEQYF. Combining the CDR3 with reference TRBV28 and TRBJ2-7 gives the whole variable domain DVKVTQSSRYLVKRTGEKVFLECVQDMDHENMFWYRQDPGLGLRLIYFSYDVKMKEKGDIPEGYSVSREKKERFSLILESASTNQTSMYLCASSVTGSSYEQYFGPGTRLTVT.